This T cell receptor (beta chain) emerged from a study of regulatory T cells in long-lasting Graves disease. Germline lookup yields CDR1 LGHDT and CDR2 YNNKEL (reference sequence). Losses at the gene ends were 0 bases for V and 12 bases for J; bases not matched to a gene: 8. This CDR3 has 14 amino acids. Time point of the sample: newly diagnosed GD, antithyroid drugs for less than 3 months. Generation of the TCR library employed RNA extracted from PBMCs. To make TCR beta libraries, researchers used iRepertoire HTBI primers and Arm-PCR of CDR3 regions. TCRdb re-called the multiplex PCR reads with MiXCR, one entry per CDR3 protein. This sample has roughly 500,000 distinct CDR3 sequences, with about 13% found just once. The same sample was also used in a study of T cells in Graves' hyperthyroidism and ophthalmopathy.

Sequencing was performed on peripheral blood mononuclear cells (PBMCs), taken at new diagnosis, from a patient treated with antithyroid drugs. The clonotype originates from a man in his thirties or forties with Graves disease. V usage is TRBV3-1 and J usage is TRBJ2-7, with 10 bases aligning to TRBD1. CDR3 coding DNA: TGTGCCAGCAGCCAAGATTCCGGACAGGGGGGAAGGTACTTC. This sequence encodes CASSQDSGQGGRYF.